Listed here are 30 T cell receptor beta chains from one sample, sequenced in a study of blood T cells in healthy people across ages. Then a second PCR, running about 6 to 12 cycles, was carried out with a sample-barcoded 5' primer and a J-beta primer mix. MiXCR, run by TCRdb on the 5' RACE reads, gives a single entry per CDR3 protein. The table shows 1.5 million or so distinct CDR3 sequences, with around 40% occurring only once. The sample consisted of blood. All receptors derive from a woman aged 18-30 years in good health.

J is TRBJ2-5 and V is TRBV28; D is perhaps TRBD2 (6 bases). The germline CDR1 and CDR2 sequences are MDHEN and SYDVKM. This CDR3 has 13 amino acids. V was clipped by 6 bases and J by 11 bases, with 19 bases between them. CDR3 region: CASSTSLAREQYF. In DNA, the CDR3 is TGTGCCAGCAGCACTTCACTAGCTCGGGAGCAGTACTTC.

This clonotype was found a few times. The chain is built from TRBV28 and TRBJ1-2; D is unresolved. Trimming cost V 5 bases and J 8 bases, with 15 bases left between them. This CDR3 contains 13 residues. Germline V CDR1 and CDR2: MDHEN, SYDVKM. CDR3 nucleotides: TGTGCCAGCAGTGTGCCCGTTTCTTCAGGCTACACCTTC. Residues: CASSVPVSSGYTF.

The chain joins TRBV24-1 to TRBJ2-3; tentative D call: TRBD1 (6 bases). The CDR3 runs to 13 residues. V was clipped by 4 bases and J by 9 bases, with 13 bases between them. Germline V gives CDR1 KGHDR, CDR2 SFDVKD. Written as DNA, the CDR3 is TGTGCCACCAGTGACGGCGAGGGGGTCACGCAGTATTTT. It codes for CATSDGEGVTQYF.

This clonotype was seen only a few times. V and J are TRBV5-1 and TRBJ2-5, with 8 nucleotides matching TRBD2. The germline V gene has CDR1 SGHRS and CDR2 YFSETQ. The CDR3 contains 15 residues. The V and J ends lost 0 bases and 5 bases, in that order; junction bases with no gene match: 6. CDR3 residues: CASSLVGGAGETQYF. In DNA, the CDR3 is TGCGCCAGCAGCTTGGTCGGGGGGGCTGGTGAGACCCAGTACTTC.

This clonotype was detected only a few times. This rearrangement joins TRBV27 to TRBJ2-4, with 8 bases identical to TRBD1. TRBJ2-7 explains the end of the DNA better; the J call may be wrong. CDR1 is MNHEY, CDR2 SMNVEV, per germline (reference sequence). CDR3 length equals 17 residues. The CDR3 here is CASSLLQATGDAYEQYF. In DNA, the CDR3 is TGTGCCAGCAGTTTACTCCAAGCGACAGGGGATGCTTACGAGCAGTACTTC.

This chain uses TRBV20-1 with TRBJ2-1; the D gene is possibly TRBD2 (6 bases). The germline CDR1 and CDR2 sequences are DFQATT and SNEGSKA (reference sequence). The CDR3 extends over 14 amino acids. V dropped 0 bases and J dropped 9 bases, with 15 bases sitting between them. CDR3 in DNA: TGCAGTGCTAGAGAAACTACTAGCCGCTTTGAGCAGTTCTTC. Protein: CSARETTSRFEQFF.

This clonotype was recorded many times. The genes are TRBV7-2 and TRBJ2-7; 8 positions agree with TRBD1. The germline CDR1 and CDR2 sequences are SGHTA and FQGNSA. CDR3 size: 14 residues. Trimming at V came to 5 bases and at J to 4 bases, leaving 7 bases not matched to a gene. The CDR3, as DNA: TGTGCCAGCAGCCGCGGACAGGGCCCTTACGAGCAGTACTTC. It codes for CASSRGQGPYEQYF.

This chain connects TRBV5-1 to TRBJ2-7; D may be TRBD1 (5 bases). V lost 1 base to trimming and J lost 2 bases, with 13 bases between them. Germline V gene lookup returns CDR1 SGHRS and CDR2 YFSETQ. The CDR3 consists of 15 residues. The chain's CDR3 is CASSLSAGKAYEQYF. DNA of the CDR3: TGCGCCAGCAGCTTGTCGGCAGGGAAAGCCTACGAGCAGTACTTC.

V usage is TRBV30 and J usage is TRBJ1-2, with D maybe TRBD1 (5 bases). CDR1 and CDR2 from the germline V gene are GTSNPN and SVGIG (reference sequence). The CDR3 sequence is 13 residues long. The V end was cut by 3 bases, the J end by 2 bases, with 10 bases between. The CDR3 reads CAWSLDMNYGYTF. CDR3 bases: TGTGCCTGGAGCTTGGACATGAACTATGGCTACACCTTC.

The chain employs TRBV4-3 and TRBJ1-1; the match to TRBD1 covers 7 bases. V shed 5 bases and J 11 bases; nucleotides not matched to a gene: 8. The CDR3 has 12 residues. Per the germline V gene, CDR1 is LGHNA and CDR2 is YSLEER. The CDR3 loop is CASSARMGQAFF. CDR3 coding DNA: TGCGCCAGCAGCGCTCGGATGGGACAGGCTTTCTTT.

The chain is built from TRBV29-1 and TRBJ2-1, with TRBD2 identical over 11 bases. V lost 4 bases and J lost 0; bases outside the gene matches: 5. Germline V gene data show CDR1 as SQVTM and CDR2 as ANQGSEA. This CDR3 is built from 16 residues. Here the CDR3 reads CSVGGLAATSYNEQFF. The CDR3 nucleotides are TGCAGCGTTGGGGGACTAGCGGCTACCTCCTACAATGAGCAGTTCTTC.

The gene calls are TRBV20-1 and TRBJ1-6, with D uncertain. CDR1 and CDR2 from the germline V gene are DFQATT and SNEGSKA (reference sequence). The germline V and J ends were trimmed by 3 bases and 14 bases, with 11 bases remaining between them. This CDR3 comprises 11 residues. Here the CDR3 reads CSASRSSALHF. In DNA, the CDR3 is TGCAGTGCTAGCCGCTCTTCGGCCCTCCACTTT.

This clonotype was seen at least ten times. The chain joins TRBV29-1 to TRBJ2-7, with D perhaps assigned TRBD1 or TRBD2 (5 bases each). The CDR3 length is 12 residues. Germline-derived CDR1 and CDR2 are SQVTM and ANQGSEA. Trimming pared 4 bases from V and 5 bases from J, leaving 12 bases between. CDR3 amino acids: CSVAGTFDEQYF. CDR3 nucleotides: TGCAGCGTTGCGGGGACCTTCGACGAGCAGTACTTC.

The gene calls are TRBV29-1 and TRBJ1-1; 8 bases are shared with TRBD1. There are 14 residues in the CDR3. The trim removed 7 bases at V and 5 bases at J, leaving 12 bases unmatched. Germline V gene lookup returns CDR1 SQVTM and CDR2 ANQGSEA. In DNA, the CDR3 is TGCAGCGCCCGCCCAGGGGGCGCTGAGACTGAAGCTTTCTTT. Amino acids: CSARPGGAETEAFF. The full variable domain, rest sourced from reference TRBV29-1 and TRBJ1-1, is SAVISQKPSRDICQRGTSLTIQCQVDSQVTMMFWYRQQPGQSLTLIATANQGSEATYESGFVIDKFPISRPNLTFSTLTVSNMSPEDSSIYLCSARPGGAETEAFFGQGTRLTVV.

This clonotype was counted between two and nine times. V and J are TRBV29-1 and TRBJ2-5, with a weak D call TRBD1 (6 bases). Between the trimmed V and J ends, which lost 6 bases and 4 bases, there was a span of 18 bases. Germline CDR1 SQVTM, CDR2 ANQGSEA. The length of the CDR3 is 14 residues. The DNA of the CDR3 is TGCAGCGTCCAGGACAGATTCTTGCGAGAGACCCAGTACTTC. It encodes CSVQDRFLRETQYF.

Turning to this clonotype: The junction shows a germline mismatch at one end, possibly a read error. This CDR3 reads CTSRGQGSDTQYF. The CDR3 region has the DNA TGCACCAGCAGGGGACAGGGATCAGATACGCAGTATTTT. The chain has TRBV5-1 and TRBJ2-3; TRBD1 aligns across 9 bases. CDR3 length: 13 residues. Germline loops: CDR1 SGHRS, CDR2 YFSETQ. Supplemented by reference TRBV5-1 and TRBJ2-3, the full variable domain reads KAGVTQTPRYLIKTRGQQVTLSCSPISGHRSVSWYQQTPGQGLQFLFEYFSETQRNKGNFPGRFSGRQFSNSRSEMNVSTLELGDSALYLCTSRGQGSDTQYFGPGTRLTVL.

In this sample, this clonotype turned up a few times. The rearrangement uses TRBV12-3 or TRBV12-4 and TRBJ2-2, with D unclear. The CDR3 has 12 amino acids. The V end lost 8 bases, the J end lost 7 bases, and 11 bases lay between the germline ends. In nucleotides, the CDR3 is TGTGCCAGCTGGGCTTACGACGGGGAGCTGTTTTTT. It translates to CASWAYDGELFF.

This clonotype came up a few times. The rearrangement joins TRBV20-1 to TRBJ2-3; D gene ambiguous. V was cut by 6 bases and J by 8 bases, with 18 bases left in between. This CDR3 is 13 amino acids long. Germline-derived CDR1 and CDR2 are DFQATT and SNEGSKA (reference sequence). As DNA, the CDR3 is TGCAGTGCAGACGGCCACGCCAAGGGTACGCAGTATTTT. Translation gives CSADGHAKGTQYF.

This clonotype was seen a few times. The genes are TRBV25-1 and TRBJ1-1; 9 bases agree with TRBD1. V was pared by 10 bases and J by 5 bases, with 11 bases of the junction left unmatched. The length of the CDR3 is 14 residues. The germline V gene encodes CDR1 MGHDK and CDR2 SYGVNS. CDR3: CATKTTGGSTEAFF. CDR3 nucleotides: TGTGCCACCAAAACGACAGGGGGGAGTACTGAAGCTTTCTTT.

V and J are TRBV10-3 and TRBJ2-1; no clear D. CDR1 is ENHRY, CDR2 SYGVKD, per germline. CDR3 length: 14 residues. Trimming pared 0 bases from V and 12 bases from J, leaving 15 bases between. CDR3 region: CAISESYADFGQFF. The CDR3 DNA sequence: TGTGCCATCAGTGAGTCATACGCGGATTTTGGGCAGTTCTTC.

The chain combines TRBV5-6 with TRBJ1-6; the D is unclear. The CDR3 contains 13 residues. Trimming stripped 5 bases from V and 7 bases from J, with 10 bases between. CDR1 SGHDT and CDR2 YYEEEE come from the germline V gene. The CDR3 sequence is CASRRVGNSPLHF. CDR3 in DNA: TGTGCCAGCAGGCGAGTGGGAAATTCACCCCTCCACTTT. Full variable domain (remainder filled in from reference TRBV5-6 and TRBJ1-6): DAGVTQSPTHLIKTRGQQVTLRCSPKSGHDTVSWYQQALGQGPQFIFQYYEEEERQRGNFPDRFSGHQFPNYSSELNVNALLLGDSALYLCASRRVGNSPLHFGNGTRLTVT.

This CDR3 is CASSLAPERNEQYF. CDR3 in DNA: TGTGCCAGCTCACTAGCCCCGGAACGAAACGAGCAGTACTTC. This sequence joins TRBV18 and TRBJ2-7; D unclear. The V gene's germline CDR1 is KGHSH and CDR2 LQKENI. The CDR3 sequence is 14 residues long. Trimming cost V 4 bases and J 5 bases, with 15 bases left between them.

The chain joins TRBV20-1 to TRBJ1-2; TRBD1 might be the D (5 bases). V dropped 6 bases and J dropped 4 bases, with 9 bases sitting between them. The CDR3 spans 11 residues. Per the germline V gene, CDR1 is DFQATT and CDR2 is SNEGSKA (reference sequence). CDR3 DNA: TGCAGTGCGAAAGGGGTCTATGGCTACACCTTC. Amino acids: CSAKGVYGYTF.

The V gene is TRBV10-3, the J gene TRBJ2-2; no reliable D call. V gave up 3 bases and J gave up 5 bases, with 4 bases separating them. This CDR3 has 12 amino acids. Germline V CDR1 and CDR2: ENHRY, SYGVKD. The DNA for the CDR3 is TGTGCCATCAGTGAAAGGACCGGGGAGCTGTTTTTT. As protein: CAISERTGELFF.

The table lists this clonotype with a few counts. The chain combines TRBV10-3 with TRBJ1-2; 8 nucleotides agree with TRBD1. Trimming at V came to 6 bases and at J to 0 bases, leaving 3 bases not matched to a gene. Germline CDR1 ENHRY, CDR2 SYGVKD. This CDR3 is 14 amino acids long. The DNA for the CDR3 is TGTGCCATCAGGACGGACAGGGCTAACTATGGCTACACCTTC. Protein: CAIRTDRANYGYTF.

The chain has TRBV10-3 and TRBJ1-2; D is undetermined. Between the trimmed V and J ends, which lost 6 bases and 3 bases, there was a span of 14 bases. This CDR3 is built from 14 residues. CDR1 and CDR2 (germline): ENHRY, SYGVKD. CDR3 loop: CAIRRTGDYYGYTF. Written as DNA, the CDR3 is TGTGCCATCAGGCGCACCGGGGATTACTATGGCTACACCTTC.

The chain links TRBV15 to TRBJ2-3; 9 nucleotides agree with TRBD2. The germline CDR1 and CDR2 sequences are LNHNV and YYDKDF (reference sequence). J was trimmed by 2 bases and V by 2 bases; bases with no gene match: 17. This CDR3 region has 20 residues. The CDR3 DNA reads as TGTGCCACCAGCAGACGACGACTTCCGGCTAGCGGGATTACCACAGATACGCAGTATTTT. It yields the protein CATSRRRLPASGITTDTQYF. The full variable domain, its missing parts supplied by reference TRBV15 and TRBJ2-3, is DAMVIQNPRYQVTQFGKPVTLSCSQTLNHNVMYWYQQKSSQAPKLLFHYYDKDFNNEADTPDNFQSRRPNTSFCFLDIRSPGLGDTAMYLCATSRRRLPASGITTDTQYFGPGTRLTVL.

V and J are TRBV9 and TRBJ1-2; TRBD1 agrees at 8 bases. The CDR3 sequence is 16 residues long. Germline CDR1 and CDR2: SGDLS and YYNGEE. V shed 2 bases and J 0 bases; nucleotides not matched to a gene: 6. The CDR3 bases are TGTGCCAGCAGCGTGCAGGGGGCCTTAACTAACTATGGCTACACCTTC. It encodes CASSVQGALTNYGYTF. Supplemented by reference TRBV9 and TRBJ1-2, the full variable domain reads DSGVTQTPKHLITATGQRVTLRCSPRSGDLSVYWYQQSLDQGLQFLIQYYNGEERAKGNILERFSAQQFPDLHSELNLSSLELGDSALYFCASSVQGALTNYGYTFGSGTRLTVV.

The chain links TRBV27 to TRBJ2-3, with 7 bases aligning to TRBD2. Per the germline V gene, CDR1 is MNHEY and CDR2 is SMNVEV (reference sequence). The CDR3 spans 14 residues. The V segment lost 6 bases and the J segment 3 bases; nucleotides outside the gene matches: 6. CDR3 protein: CASSPQRETDTQYF. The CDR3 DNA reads TGTGCCAGCAGCCCTCAGCGGGAAACAGATACGCAGTATTTT.

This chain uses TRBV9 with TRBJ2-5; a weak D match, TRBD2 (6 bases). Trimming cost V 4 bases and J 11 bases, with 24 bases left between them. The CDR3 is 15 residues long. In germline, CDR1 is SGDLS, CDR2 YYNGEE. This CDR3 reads CASSPLGAGRNEQYF. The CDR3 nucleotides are TGTGCCAGCAGCCCCCTCGGGGCGGGAAGAAATGAGCAGTACTTC.